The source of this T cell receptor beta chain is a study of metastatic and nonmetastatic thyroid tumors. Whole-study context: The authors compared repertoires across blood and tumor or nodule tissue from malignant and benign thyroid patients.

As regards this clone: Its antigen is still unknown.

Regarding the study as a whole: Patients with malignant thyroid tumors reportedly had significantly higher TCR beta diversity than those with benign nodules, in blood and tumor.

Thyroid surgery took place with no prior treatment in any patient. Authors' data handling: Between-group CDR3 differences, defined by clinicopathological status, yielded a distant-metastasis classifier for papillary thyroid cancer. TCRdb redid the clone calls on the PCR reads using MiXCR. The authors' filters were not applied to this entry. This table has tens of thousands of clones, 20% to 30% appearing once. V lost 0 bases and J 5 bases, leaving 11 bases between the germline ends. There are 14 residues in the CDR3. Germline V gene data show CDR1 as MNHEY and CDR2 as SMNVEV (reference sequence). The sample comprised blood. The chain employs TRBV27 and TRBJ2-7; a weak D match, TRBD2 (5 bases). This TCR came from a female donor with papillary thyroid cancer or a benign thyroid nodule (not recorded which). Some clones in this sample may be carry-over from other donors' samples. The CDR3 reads CASSLSRAYNEQYF. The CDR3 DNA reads TGTGCCAGCAGTTTATCGAGGGCCTACAACGAGCAGTACTTC.